The 24 T cell receptor beta chains below come from one sample, sequenced in a study of T cell clones after liver transplantation. The table came from immunoSEQ multiplex PCR; TCRdb's copy has only in-frame clones and leaves some out. Of some 60,000 clones detected, 70% appear once; the ten largest clones hold about 2.8%. The specimen comprised CD4+ T cells from blood, sampled at the roughly 15-month timepoint. The receptor source for this set is a human patient who received a liver transplant. Some of the T cells may derive from the graft donor.

This clone was found a few times. V is TRBV4-2 and J is TRBJ2-5, with D perhaps assigned TRBD1 or TRBD2 (6 bases each). CDR1 and CDR2 from the germline V gene are LGHNA and YNFKEQ. The CDR3 spans 16 residues. V was pared by 0 bases and J by 2 bases, with 13 bases between. The CDR3 nucleotides are TGTGCCAGCAGCCAAGAGAACCGGGGGCAACAAGAGACCCAGTACTTC. It yields the protein CASSQENRGQQETQYF.

The chain employs TRBV2 and TRBJ2-5, with 10 positions matching TRBD2. Unmatched junction bases numbered 5, after V lost 8 bases and J lost 2 bases. This CDR3 has 14 amino acids. Looked up from germline, CDR1 is SNHLY and CDR2 is FYNNEI. The CDR3 protein is CASSPGLAQETQYF. DNA of the CDR3: TGTGCCAGCTCTCCGGGACTAGCGCAAGAGACCCAGTACTTC.

The chain has TRBV19 and TRBJ1-6; no firm D call. This CDR3 has 18 amino acids. Trimming removed 5 bases at V and 7 bases at J, with 24 bases between. Germline assignment: CDR1 LNHDA and CDR2 SQIVND (reference sequence). Here the CDR3 reads CASSGDTRLSVLNSPLHF. The CDR3 DNA reads TGTGCCAGTAGTGGTGATACCCGCCTTTCCGTACTCAATTCACCCCTCCACTTT. Based on the CDR3 plus reference TRBV19 and TRBJ1-6, the full variable domain is DGGITQSPKYLFRKEGQNVTLSCEQNLNHDAMYWYRQDPGQGLRLIYYSQIVNDFQKGDIAEGYSVSREKKESFPLTVTSAQKNPTAFYLCASSGDTRLSVLNSPLHFGNGTRLTVT.

On this clone: The junction and the germline gene differ at one end; a read error may be behind it. The rearrangement joins TRBV6-5 to TRBJ1-6; no clear D. The CDR3 consists of 14 residues. The germline CDR1 and CDR2 sequences are MNHEY and SVGAGI. The CDR3 region has the DNA TGTGCCAACAAGAAAGGCTCCCATAATTCACCCCTCCACTTT. It is translated as CANKKGSHNSPLHF.

This rearrangement joins TRBV30 to TRBJ1-6; D might be TRBD1 (5 bases). CDR3 length equals 14 residues. CDR1 and CDR2 from the germline V gene are GTSNPN and SVGIG (reference sequence). Trimming shortened V by 5 bases and J by 4 bases, and 12 bases separated the two germline ends. The DNA for the CDR3 is TGTGCCTGGGCAAGGGGAAAATATAATTCACCCCTCCACTTT. Protein sequence: CAWARGKYNSPLHF.

This rearrangement joins TRBV6-4 to TRBJ2-4, with D perhaps TRBD1 (7 bases). CDR3 length equals 13 residues. V lost 2 bases, J lost 6 bases, and 8 bases lay in between. Germline assignment: CDR1 MRHNA and CDR2 SNTAGT. CDR3 coding DNA: TGTGCCAGCAGTGACCAGGGGGGAAACATTCAGTACTTC. Translating gives CASSDQGGNIQYF.

This sequence joins TRBV2 and TRBJ2-5; D perhaps matches TRBD2 (6 bases). V was shortened by 4 bases and J by 4 bases, with 10 bases between the two germline ends. Germline lookup yields CDR1 SNHLY and CDR2 FYNNEI. This CDR3 spans 13 amino acids. The CDR3 nucleotides read TGTGCCAGCAGTGGTGTGGGAGGAGAGACCCAGTACTTC. Translation gives CASSGVGGETQYF.

The chain combines TRBV14 with TRBJ1-6, with D possibly matching TRBD1 (6 bases). V lost 1 base to trimming and J lost 10 bases, with 14 bases between them. Looked up from germline, CDR1 is SGHDN and CDR2 is FVKESK. The CDR3 runs 15 residues. The CDR3 is CASSQGPGGGSPLHF. The DNA of the CDR3 is TGTGCCAGCAGCCAAGGGCCGGGAGGGGGATCACCCCTCCACTTT.

This clone was observed a few times. The rearrangement links TRBV9 to TRBJ2-2; 9 nucleotides line up with TRBD2. V shed 0 bases, J shed 5 bases, and the junction held 2 bases outside the gene matches. In germline, CDR1 is SGDLS, CDR2 YYNGEE. The CDR3 length is 15 residues. The CDR3, as DNA: TGTGCCAGCAGCGTAGATACTAGCGGGACCGGGGAGCTGTTTTTT. Its translation is CASSVDTSGTGELFF.

The chain employs TRBV5-1 and TRBJ2-7; 8 positions agree with TRBD2. Germline assignment: CDR1 SGHRS and CDR2 YFSETQ. The CDR3 is 18 amino acids. Germline trimming cut 2 bases from V and 0 bases from J; bases unmatched to any gene: 13. DNA for the CDR3: TGCGCCAGCAGCTTACTAACCGGGGGCGGGGGGCCCTCCTACGAGCAGTACTTC. Translation gives CASSLLTGGGGPSYEQYF.

This chain connects TRBV18 to TRBJ2-1; D ambiguous. The CDR3 spans 16 residues. CDR1 and CDR2 (germline): KGHSH, LQKENI. V was pared by 2 bases and J by 3 bases, with 14 bases between. The CDR3 DNA is TGTGCCAGCTCACCATCGAAAGGCGGATACTACAATGAGCAGTTCTTC. The encoded protein is CASSPSKGGYYNEQFF.

The V and J genes are TRBV5-4 and TRBJ2-1, with no clear D. The V and J ends lost 0 bases and 5 bases respectively, with 6 bases between them. This CDR3 contains 13 residues. Germline V lookup: CDR1 SGHNT, CDR2 YYREEE (reference sequence). The CDR3 protein is CASSLETNNEQFF. The CDR3 bases are TGTGCCAGCAGCTTGGAAACCAACAATGAGCAGTTCTTC.

The rearrangement joins TRBV18 to TRBJ2-5; D is unresolved. Germline CDR1 reads KGHSH; CDR2 reads LQKENI. V lost 2 bases and J lost 6, with 7 bases in between. CDR3 length equals 12 residues. CDR3 DNA: TGTGCCAGCTCACCAGACAAAAAGACCCAGTACTTC. Translating gives CASSPDKKTQYF.

The chain is built from TRBV6-5 and TRBJ1-1; 12 bases match TRBD1. The germline V gene has CDR1 MNHEY and CDR2 SVGAGI. V dropped 7 bases and J dropped 5; count of bases not matched to a gene: 8. The CDR3 totals 15 residues. CDR3: CASTPGQGAWTEAFF. In DNA form, the CDR3 reads TGTGCCAGCACCCCGGGACAGGGGGCCTGGACTGAAGCTTTCTTT.

This clone turned up a few times. V gene TRBV6-6 combines with J gene TRBJ2-4; 9 nucleotides match TRBD1. The V gene's germline CDR1 is MNHNY and CDR2 SVGAGI (reference sequence). Trimming removed 2 bases from V and 6 bases from J; junction bases left unmatched: 5. The CDR3 is 15 amino acids. The CDR3: CASSYPGTGSNIQYF. CDR3 bases: TGTGCCAGCAGTTACCCCGGGACAGGGTCAAACATTCAGTACTTC.

The chain recombines TRBV28 with TRBJ2-3; 7 bases are a match to TRBD1. This CDR3 is 15 amino acids long. V was clipped by 5 bases and J by 2 bases; unmatched bases: 7. The germline V gene has CDR1 MDHEN and CDR2 SYDVKM. CDR3 residues: CASSIRTGYTDTQYF. The CDR3 coding sequence is TGTGCCAGCAGTATCCGGACAGGTTACACAGATACGCAGTATTTT.

This chain uses TRBV7-2 with TRBJ1-3; D not certain. There are 15 residues in the CDR3. In germline, CDR1 is SGHTA, CDR2 FQGNSA. Between the trimmed V and J ends, which lost 4 bases and 0 bases, there was a span of 10 bases. The CDR3 loop is CASSSYTSSGNTIYF. CDR3 DNA: TGTGCCAGCAGCTCGTACACGAGCTCTGGAAACACCATATATTTT.

The sample holds a few counts of this clone. The chain has TRBV28 and TRBJ2-7; D is unresolved. The germline V and J ends were trimmed by 3 bases and 6 bases, with 9 bases remaining between them. Looked up from germline, CDR1 is MDHEN and CDR2 is SYDVKM. The length of the CDR3 is 12 residues. The CDR3 bases are TGTGCCAGCAGTTTGACCTCGAGCGAGCAGTACTTC. Translation: CASSLTSSEQYF.

V usage is TRBV5-4 and J usage is TRBJ2-3; 7 positions match TRBD1. The germline gives CDR1 SGHNT, CDR2 YYREEE (reference sequence). The CDR3 length is 17 residues. Germline trimming cut 3 bases from V and 2 bases from J; bases unmatched to any gene: 12. DNA for the CDR3: TGTGCCAGCAGCTCCCGGGACAGACCTCACCCCACAGATACGCAGTATTTT. Translated, it gives CASSSRDRPHPTDTQYF.

The gene calls are TRBV2 and TRBJ2-1; no definite D call. V lost 4 bases and J 6 bases, leaving 7 bases between the germline ends. The germline V gene has CDR1 SNHLY and CDR2 FYNNEI. The CDR3 runs 12 residues. CDR3 sequence reads: CASSVALNEQFF. The CDR3 region has the DNA TGTGCCAGCAGTGTTGCCCTCAATGAGCAGTTCTTC.

The genes are TRBV2 and TRBJ2-2; TRBD1 is a possible D gene (5 bases). The CDR3 runs to 15 residues. Trimming cost V 7 bases and J 6 bases, with 18 bases left between them. CDR1 SNHLY and CDR2 FYNNEI come from the germline V gene. CDR3 DNA sequence: TGTGCCAGCAAGGGGCAGGTTAGGGTCGCCGGGGAGCTGTTTTTT. Encoded protein: CASKGQVRVAGELFF.

The CDR3 protein is CASRSMGLAGGGSYNEQFF. The DNA of the CDR3 is TGTGCCAGCAGATCCATGGGACTAGCGGGAGGGGGTTCCTACAATGAGCAGTTCTTC. The V call is TRBV5-8, the J call TRBJ2-1, with 16 nucleotides matching TRBD2. V lost 5 bases to trimming and J lost 1 base; unmatched junction nucleotides: 9. Germline V gene data show CDR1 as SGHTS and CDR2 as YDEGEE. This CDR3 comprises 19 residues.

This chain links TRBV5-4 with TRBJ2-7; the D is unclear. The CDR3 is made up of 12 amino acids. Per the germline V gene, CDR1 is SGHNT and CDR2 is YYREEE (reference sequence). The V and J ends lost 0 bases and 6 bases respectively, with 7 bases between them. The CDR3 spells CASSLDSREQYF. The CDR3 nucleotides are TGTGCCAGCAGCTTGGACAGCCGCGAGCAGTACTTC.

The chain couples TRBV19 to TRBJ1-3, with D hard to call. Germline V gives CDR1 LNHDA, CDR2 SQIVND (reference sequence). The V end was cut by 6 bases, the J end by 0 bases, with 24 bases between. There are 19 residues in the CDR3. The CDR3 DNA reads TGTGCCAGTAGCATAAATTTCCGCATGGCGGGCCTCTCTGGAAACACCATATATTTT. Translated, it gives CASSINFRMAGLSGNTIYF.